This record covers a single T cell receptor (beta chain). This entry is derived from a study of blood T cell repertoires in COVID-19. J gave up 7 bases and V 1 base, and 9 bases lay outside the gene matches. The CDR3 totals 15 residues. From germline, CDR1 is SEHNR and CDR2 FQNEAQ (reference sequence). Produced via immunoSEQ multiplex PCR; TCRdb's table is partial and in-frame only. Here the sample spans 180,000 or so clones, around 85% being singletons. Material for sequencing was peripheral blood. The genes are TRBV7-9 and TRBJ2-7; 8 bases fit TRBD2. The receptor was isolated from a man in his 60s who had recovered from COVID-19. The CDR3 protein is CASSLGVAGGSEQYF. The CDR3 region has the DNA TGTGCCAGCAGCTTAGGTGTTGCGGGGGGTAGTGAGCAGTACTTC. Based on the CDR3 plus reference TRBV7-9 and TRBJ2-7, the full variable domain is DTGVSQNPRHKITKRGQNVTFRCDPISEHNRLYWYRQTLGQGPEFLTYFQNEAQLEKSRLLSDRFSAERPKGSFSTLEIQRTEQGDSAMYLCASSLGVAGGSEQYFGPGTRLTVT.